Each of the 8 T cell receptor beta chains below was sequenced from the same sample in a study of shared clonotypes between healthy human individuals. TCRdb's copy holds only in-frame clones and misses some; the assay was immunoSEQ multiplex PCR. The table lists about 520,000 clones, approximately 81% of them singletons. The sequenced sample was PBMCs. These receptors all come from a woman in her thirties or forties in good health. Some clones in this sample may be carry-over from other donors' samples.

V and J are TRBV28 and TRBJ1-1, with D uncertain. Germline assignment: CDR1 MDHEN and CDR2 SYDVKM. The ends were cut back, 10 bases at V and 1 base at J, with 13 bases in the middle. The CDR3 loop spans 13 amino acids. The CDR3 DNA is TGTGCCATTTATCACAGAGGGAACACTGAAGCTTTCTTT. Residues: CAIYHRGNTEAFF. Looking up the rest from reference TRBV28 and TRBJ1-1 gives the full variable domain: DVKVTQSSRYLVKRTGEKVFLECVQDMDHENMFWYRQDPGLGLRLIYFSYDVKMKEKGDIPEGYSVSREKKERFSLILESASTNQTSMYLCAIYHRGNTEAFFGQGTRLTVV.

The J gene is TRBJ2-7, the V gene TRBV11-1; D unclear. The germline V and J ends were trimmed by 0 bases and 3 bases, with 0 bases remaining between them. There are 11 residues in the CDR3. Germline assignment: CDR1 SGHAT and CDR2 FQDESV (reference sequence). This CDR3 reads CASSLAYEQYF. As DNA, the CDR3 is TGTGCCAGCAGCTTAGCCTACGAGCAGTACTTC.

V is TRBV29-1 and J is TRBJ2-7, with TRBD2 matching over 11 bases. Germline values: CDR1 SQVTM, CDR2 ANQGSEA. The CDR3 is 13 residues long. V was pared by 3 bases and J by 4 bases, with 2 bases of the junction left unmatched. Written as DNA, the CDR3 is TGCAGCGTTGAGCTAGCGGGAGGATACGAGCAGTACTTC. It is translated as CSVELAGGYEQYF.

The V and J genes are TRBV18 and TRBJ2-7; 8 nucleotides line up with TRBD2. Germline V gene data show CDR1 as KGHSH and CDR2 as LQKENI. Losses at the gene ends were 7 bases for V and 0 bases for J; bases not matched to a gene: 5. The CDR3 totals 14 residues. CDR3 in amino acids: CASLLTSDSYEQYF. The CDR3 DNA sequence: TGTGCCAGCTTACTGACTAGCGACTCCTACGAGCAGTACTTC.

V is TRBV11-2 and J is TRBJ2-5; D unresolved. Judging by the DNA end, TRBJ2-7 fits better; the J call may be wrong. The CDR3 extends over 15 amino acids. Germline-derived CDR1 and CDR2 are SGHAT and FQNNGV. The CDR3 nucleotides are TGTGCCAGCAGCTCATACCTACCAAAATCCTACGAGCAGTACTTC. The encoded protein is CASSSYLPKSYEQYF.

A remark on this clone: One base separates it from a far larger clone, so it is likely a read error. This sample also contains other DNA sequences that code for the same CDR3. The chain combines TRBV6-6 with TRBJ2-2, with D perhaps TRBD1 or TRBD2 (5 bases each). Germline assignment: CDR1 MNHNY and CDR2 SVGAGI (reference sequence). Trimming shortened V by 6 bases and J by 5 bases, and 13 bases separated the two germline ends. The CDR3 covers 14 residues. The DNA for the CDR3 is TGTGCCAGCAGGTCAGGGACGGATACCGGGGAGCTGTTTTTT. It yields the protein CASRSGTDTGELFF.

This sequence joins TRBV6-1 and TRBJ2-5, with D possibly TRBD2 on 5 matching bases. V dropped 8 bases and J dropped 2 bases, with 12 bases sitting between them. CDR1 and CDR2 (germline): MNHNS, SASEGT. The CDR3 length is 13 residues. The DNA for the CDR3 is TGTGCCAGCGCGCGGACTTTTCAAGAGACCCAGTACTTC. Residues: CASARTFQETQYF.

This clone has only one observation. V gene TRBV13 combines with J gene TRBJ2-7, with no clear D. V lost 4 bases and J lost 6, with 10 bases in between. Germline V lookup: CDR1 PRHDT, CDR2 FYEKMQ (reference sequence). The length of the CDR3 is 12 residues. CDR3 sequence (DNA): TGTGCCAGCAGCTCCGGTACGGCCGAGCAGTACTTC. Translation gives CASSSGTAEQYF.